Sequencing of this T cell receptor (beta chain) was carried out in a study of CD4 and CD8 cells across lung adenocarcinoma regions. Samples came from patients with localized non-small cell lung adenocarcinoma. This clonotype was recorded only once. From the PCR reads, TCRdb called clonotypes with MiXCR, one entry per CDR3 protein. The top ten hold around 28% of the sample, which has approximately 11,000 distinct CDR3 sequences, 40% to 55% seen once. The clonotype originates from a female donor with lung adenocarcinoma. The CD4 and CD8 labels of this study may be unreliable. Sequencing input: CD8+ T cells from the margin of a lung tumor.

CDR3 in amino acids: CASSTTSGTIGETQYF. The CDR3 DNA is TGCGCCAGCAGCACAACATCCGGGACTATCGGAGAGACCCAGTACTTC. The chain recombines TRBV5-1 with TRBJ2-3; 7 bases map to TRBD2. Near its end, the DNA agrees better with TRBJ2-5, so the J call may be wrong. The V gene's germline CDR1 is SGHRS and CDR2 YFSETQ. The CDR3 runs to 16 residues.